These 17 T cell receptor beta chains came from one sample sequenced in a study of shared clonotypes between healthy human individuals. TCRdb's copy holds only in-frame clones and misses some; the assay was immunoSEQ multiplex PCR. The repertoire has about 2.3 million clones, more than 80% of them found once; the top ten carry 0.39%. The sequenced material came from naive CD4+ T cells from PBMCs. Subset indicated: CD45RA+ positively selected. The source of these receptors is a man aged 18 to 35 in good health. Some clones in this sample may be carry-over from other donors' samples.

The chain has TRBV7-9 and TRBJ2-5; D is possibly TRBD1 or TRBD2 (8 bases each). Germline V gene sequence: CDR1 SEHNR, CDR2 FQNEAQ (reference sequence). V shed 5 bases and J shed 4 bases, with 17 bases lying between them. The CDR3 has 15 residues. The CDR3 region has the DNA TGTGCCAGCAGCGGTTTTAGCGGGACAGGAGAGACCCAGTACTTC. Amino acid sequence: CASSGFSGTGETQYF.

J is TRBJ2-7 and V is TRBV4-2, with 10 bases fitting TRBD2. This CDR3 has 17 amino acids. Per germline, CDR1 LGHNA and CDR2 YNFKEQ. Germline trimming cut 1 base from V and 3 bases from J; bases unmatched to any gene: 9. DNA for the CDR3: TGTGCCAGCAGCCAAGGCACCTGGGCTAGCGGGAGCTACGAGCAGTACTTC. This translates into CASSQGTWASGSYEQYF.

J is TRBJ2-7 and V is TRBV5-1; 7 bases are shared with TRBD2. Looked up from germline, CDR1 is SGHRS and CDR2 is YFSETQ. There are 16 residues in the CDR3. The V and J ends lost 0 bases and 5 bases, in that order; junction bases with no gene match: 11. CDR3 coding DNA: TGCGCCAGCAGCTTGGAAGCCCTAGCGGCAAGCAACGAGCAGTACTTC. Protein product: CASSLEALAASNEQYF.

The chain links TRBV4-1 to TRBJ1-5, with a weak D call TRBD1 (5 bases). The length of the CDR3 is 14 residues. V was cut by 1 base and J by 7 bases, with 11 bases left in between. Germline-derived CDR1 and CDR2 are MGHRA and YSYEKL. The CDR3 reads CASSQVQGEQPQHF. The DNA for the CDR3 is TGCGCCAGCAGCCAAGTTCAGGGCGAACAGCCCCAGCATTTT.

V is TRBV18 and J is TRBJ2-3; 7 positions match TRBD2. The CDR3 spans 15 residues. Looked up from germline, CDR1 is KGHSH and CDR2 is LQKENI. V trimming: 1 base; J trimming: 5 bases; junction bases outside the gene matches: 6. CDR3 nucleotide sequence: TGTGCCAGCTCACCACTTGGGGCTAGCGGAGATACGCAGTATTTT. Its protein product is CASSPLGASGDTQYF.

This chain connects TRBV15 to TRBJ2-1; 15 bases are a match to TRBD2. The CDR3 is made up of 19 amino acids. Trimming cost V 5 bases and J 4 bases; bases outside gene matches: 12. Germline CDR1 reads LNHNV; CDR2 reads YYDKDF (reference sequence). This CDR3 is CATSQRTSGRETLYNEQFF. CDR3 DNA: TGTGCCACCAGCCAAAGGACTAGCGGGAGGGAAACCCTTTACAATGAGCAGTTCTTC.

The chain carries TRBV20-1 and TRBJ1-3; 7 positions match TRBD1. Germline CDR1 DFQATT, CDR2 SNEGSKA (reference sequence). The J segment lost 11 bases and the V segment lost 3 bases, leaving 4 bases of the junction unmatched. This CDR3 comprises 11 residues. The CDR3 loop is CSASSGTAIYF. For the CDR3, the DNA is TGCAGTGCTAGTTCGGGGACAGCCATATATTTT.

CDR3 DNA sequence: TGTGCCAGCAGTGTTTGGCGAACAGTGAACACTGAAGCTTTCTTT. Protein product: CASSVWRTVNTEAFF. V is TRBV6-1 and J is TRBJ1-1, with D uncertain. CDR1 and CDR2 (germline): MNHNS, SASEGT. V was shortened by 4 bases and J by 0 bases, with 12 bases between the two germline ends. The CDR3 covers 15 residues.

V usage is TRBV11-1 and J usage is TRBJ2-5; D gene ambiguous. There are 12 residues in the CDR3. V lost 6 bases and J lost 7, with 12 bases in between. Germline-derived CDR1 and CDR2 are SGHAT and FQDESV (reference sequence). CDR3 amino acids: CASSDGPRTQYF. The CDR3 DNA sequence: TGTGCCAGCAGTGACGGGCCGAGGACCCAGTACTTC.

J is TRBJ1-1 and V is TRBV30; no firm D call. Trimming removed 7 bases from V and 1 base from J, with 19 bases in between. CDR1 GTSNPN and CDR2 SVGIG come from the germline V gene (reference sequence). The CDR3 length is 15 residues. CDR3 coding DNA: TGTGCCTCCACGTCTGTCGAGATCAGGAACACTGAAGCTTTCTTT. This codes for CASTSVEIRNTEAFF.

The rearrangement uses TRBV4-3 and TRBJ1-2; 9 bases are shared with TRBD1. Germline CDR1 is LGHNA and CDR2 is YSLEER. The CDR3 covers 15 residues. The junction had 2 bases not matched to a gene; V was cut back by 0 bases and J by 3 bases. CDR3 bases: TGCGCCAGCAGCCAAGACAGGGACAGGGACTATGGCTACACCTTC. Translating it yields CASSQDRDRDYGYTF.

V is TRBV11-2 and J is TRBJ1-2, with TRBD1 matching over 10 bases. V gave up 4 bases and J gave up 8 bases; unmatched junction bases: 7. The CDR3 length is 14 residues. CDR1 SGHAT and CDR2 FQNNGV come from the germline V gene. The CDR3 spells CASSYRQGARGYTF. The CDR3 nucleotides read TGTGCCAGCAGCTATCGACAGGGGGCGCGAGGCTACACCTTC.

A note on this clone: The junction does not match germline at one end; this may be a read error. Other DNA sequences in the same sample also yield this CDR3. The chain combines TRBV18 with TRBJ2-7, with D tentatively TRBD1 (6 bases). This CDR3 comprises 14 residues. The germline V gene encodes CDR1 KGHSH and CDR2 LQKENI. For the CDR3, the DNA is TGTGCCAGCTCGCCACAGGGTGCTTCCTACGAGCAGTACTTC. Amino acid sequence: CASSPQGASYEQYF. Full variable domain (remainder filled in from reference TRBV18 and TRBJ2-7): NAGVMQNPRHLVRRRGQEARLRCSPMKGHSHVYWYRQLPEEGLKFMVYLQKENIIDESGMPKERFSAEFPKEGPSILRIQQVVRGDSAAYFCASSPQGASYEQYFGPGTRLTVT.

DNA for the CDR3: TGTGCCAGCAGTTACTTGAGCGGAGGGCTCGAGCAGTACTTC. It is translated as CASSYLSGGLEQYF. The chain has TRBV6-5 and TRBJ2-7, with D perhaps matching TRBD2 (6 bases). The germline V and J ends were trimmed by 1 base and 6 bases, with 13 bases remaining between them. The CDR3 has 14 amino acids. Per germline, CDR1 MNHEY and CDR2 SVGAGI.

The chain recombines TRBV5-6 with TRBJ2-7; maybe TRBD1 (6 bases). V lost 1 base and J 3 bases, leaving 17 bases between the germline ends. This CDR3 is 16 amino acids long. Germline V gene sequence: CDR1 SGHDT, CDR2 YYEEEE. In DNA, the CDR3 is TGTGCCAGCAGCTTGTATCTGGACAGCTCAATCTACGAGCAGTACTTC. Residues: CASSLYLDSSIYEQYF.

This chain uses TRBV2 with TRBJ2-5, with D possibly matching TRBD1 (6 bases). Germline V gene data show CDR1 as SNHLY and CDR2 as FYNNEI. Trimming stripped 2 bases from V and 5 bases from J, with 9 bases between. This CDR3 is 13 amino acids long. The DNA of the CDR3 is TGTGCCAGCAGTGAACGTCAGGGGGAGACCCAGTACTTC. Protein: CASSERQGETQYF.

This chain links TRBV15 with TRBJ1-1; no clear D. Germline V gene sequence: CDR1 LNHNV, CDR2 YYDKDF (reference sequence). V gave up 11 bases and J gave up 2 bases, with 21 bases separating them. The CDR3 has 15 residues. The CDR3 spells CAVGPPGQINTEAFF. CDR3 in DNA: TGTGCCGTAGGGCCCCCCGGCCAAATAAACACTGAAGCTTTCTTT.